This paragraph covers one T cell receptor (beta chain) sequence. The same CDR3 also results from other DNA sequences found in this sample. The length of the CDR3 is 15 residues. Per germline, CDR1 SGHTA and CDR2 FQGTGA. The ends were cut back, 1 base at V and 0 bases at J, with 7 bases in the middle. These data belong to a study of blood T cell repertoires in COVID-19. Looking at the study overall: COVID-19 samples collected from the United States, Italy and Spain covered acute and convalescent phases.

Authors' methods: From reference gene primer amplification, estimates of nucleated cell counts were derived. Clones were sequenced by immunoSEQ multiplex PCR, and TCRdb holds only the in-frame ones, with some missing. That table gives V, J and clone size, and the DNA gave D and trimming. The data hold about 220,000 clones, with around 88% observed a single time. Recruitment covered about two dozen US areas and drew participants whose ages spanned roughly 18 to 90 years. Cohorts were determined from participant-reported clinical history. Sequencing used PBMCs or T cells enriched from blood (not recorded which). The genes are TRBV7-3 and TRBJ2-1; D call uncertain. The sequence was collected from a woman aged 45-60 years with acute COVID-19. The CDR3 loop reads CASSLRASSYNEQFF. CDR3 DNA sequence: TGTGCCAGCAGCTTAAGGGCGAGCTCCTACAATGAGCAGTTCTTC. The complete variable domain, with remaining parts taken from reference TRBV7-3 and TRBJ2-1, reads GAGVSQTPSNKVTEKGKYVELRCDPISGHTALYWYRQSLGQGPEFLIYFQGTGAADDSGLPNDRFFAVRPEGSVSTLKIQRTERGDSAVYLCASSLRASSYNEQFFGPGTRLTVL.